This T cell receptor (beta chain) was sequenced during a study of cytotoxic CD8 clonotypes in ibrutinib-treated CLL. Study-level points and caveats: Public clonotypes showed up rarely, and on treatment they shrank or held steady.

Comments on this clone: The antigen is undetermined.

The CDR3 has 14 residues. Germline trimming cut 7 bases from V and 5 bases from J; bases unmatched to any gene: 10. Germline V lookup: CDR1 SGHRS, CDR2 YFSETQ. Sequencing used immunoSEQ multiplex PCR; TCRdb keeps in-frame clones, though not all of them. The top ten clones hold 37% of a sample with about 120,000 clones, approximately 58% of them seen once. The receptor comes from a human donor with chronic lymphocytic leukemia. This chain links TRBV5-1 with TRBJ2-7; 9 bases align to TRBD1. The sequencing here drew on PBMCs, taken after 24 months of ibrutinib treatment. The CDR3 reads CASWNGTGTHEQYF. In nucleotides, the CDR3 is TGCGCCAGCTGGAACGGGACAGGGACCCACGAGCAGTACTTC.